Sequencing of this TCR beta chain was carried out in a study of blood T cell repertoires in COVID-19. The overall study: Samples representing acute and convalescent COVID-19 were sourced from the United States, Italy and Spain.

With V trimmed by 0 bases and J by 6 bases, 2 bases remained unmatched. CDR3 length equals 14 residues. Germline V gene sequence: CDR1 SGHRS, CDR2 YFSETQ. In the source study's methods: By means of reference gene primer amplification, nucleated cell counts were estimated. Some clones are missing from TCRdb's copy, which holds only in-frame ones; the method was immunoSEQ multiplex PCR. V and J calls and clone size are those listed in that table; D and trimming were worked out from the DNA. The sample yields almost 55,000 clones, 75% to 90% seen once. This TCR was recovered from a human donor in a cohort sampled during active COVID-19. The V and J genes are TRBV5-1 and TRBJ2-2, with TRBD1 identical over 7 bases. Sequencing input: peripheral blood. The CDR3 sequence is CASSLDRGPGELFF. For the CDR3, the DNA is TGCGCCAGCAGCTTGGACAGGGGCCCCGGGGAGCTGTTTTTT.